This T cell receptor (beta chain) was identified in a study of CD8 T cells in Susac syndrome (dated by TCRdb to about 2019). Broadly, across the study: Whether CD8+ T cell activation and differentiation in Susac syndrome was antigen driven was tested using repertoire sequencing.

High-throughput TCR beta sequencing profiled peripheral blood CD8+ and CD4+ T cells from healthy donors, Susac syndrome patients and multiple sclerosis patients. The healthy donors served as controls matched for age and sex. Bulk CD8+ and CD4+ T cells were purified magnetically by negative isolation, whereas CD8+ TEMRA cells were enriched by FACS. Blood was collected in EDTA tubes and processed within 24 hours, with PBMCs isolated through density gradient centrifugation. PBMCs destined for TCR sequencing were cryopreserved in liquid nitrogen and later thawed in a 37 °C water bath. The sorted or isolated CD4+, CD8+ and CD8+ TEMRA cells reached a purity of at least 90%. This clonotype was detected only once. Its specific antigen is unknown. No base qualities exist here, and no much larger clone lies one base off it. A single read offers scant evidence. Per the germline V gene (reference sequence), MNHNY is the CDR1 and SVGAGI is the CDR2. From the cysteine up to the phenylalanine, the CDR3 has a length of 12 residues. CDR3 DNA is the only sequence kept; it has 36 bases, read in frame from the first base. The germline ends are 7 bases apart after V is trimmed by 3 bases and J by 7 bases.

Summary of the overall study and its limitations: The number of individuals in the TCR sequencing and HLA analysis was recognized as being relatively small.

RNA was extracted with the RNeasy kit and about 0.5 to 1 ug was reverse transcribed using random hexamers. The immunoSEQ multiplex PCR assay, which covers 54 Vbeta and 13 Jbeta segments, was used to amplify TCR beta CDR3 regions. To correct PCR amplification bias, a synthetic template baseline was used for both primer optimization and computational correction. From the authors' description of their analysis: Reads were annotated to V, D and J genes per IMGT and analyzed with immunoSEQ Analyzer, keeping only productive sequences. Clonality was calculated as one minus the Shannon entropy normalized by log2 of the number of productive unique sequences. Public and private clones were assessed among the 100 most prevalent clones of each patient and control. Susac-specific clones were defined as absent from healthy and MS cohorts, over a thousand published viral clones and other ImmuneACCESS disease sequences. TCRdb ran its own pipeline on the public reads, namely fastp trimming at Q25 and MiXCR clone calling, and kept in-frame beta chains. CDR3 protein sequences are deduplicated, and each keeps its most common genes and DNA. TCRdb, not the authors, supplied the V and J calls. The sample table shows some 99,000 distinct CDR3 sequences, and about 95% are seen once. The ten largest clones take up approximately 0.093% of the sample.

The receptor chain draws on TRBV6-6 and TRBJ2-4, with the D gene not clear enough to name. The specimen was CD4+ T cells from PBMCs. This receptor was identified in a human donor in good health. The sequence in DNA is TGTGCCAGCAGTTATCTAGAGAACATTCAGTACTTC. This translates into CASSYLENIQYF.